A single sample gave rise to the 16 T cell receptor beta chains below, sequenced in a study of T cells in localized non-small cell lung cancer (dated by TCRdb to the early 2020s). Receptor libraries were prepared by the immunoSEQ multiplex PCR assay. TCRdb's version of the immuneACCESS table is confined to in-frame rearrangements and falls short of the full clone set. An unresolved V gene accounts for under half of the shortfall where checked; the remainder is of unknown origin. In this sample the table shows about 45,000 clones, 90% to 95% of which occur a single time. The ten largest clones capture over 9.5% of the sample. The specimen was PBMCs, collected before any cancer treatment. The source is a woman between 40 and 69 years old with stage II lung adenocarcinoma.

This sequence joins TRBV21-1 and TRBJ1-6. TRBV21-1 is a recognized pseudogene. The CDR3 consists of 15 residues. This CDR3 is CASRNGLLGNSPLHF. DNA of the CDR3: TGTGCCAGCAGGAACGGACTTCTTGGAAATTCACCCCTCCACTTT.

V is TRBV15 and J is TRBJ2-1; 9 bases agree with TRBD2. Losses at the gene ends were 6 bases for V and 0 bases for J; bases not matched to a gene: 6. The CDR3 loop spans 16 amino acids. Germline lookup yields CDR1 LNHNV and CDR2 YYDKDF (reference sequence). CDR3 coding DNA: TGTGCCACCAGGCGGATTAGCGGGAGCTCCTACAATGAGCAGTTCTTC. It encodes CATRRISGSSYNEQFF.

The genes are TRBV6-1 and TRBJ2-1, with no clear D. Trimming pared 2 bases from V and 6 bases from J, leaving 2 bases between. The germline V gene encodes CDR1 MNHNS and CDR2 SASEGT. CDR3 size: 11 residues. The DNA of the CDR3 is TGTGCCAGCAGTGAATTCAATGAGCAGTTCTTC. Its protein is CASSEFNEQFF.

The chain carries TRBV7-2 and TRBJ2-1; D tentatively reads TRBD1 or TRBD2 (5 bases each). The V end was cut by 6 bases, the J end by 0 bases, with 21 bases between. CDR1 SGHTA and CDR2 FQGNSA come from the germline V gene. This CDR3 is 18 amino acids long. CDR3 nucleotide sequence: TGTGCCAGCAGGCGCCCGGGGTGGACCAGGGTCTCCTACAATGAGCAGTTCTTC. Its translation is CASRRPGWTRVSYNEQFF. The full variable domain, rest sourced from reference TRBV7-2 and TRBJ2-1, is GAGVSQSPSNKVTEKGKDVELRCDPISGHTALYWYRQSLGQGLEFLIYFQGNSAPDKSGLPSDRFSAERTGGSVSTLTIQRTQQEDSAVYLCASRRPGWTRVSYNEQFFGPGTRLTVL.

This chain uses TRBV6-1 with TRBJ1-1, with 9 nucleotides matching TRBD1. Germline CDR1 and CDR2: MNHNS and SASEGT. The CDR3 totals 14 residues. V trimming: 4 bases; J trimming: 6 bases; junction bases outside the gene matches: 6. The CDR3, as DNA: TGTGCCAGCAGTGTATTAGGGACAGGGTCTGAAGCTTTCTTT. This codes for CASSVLGTGSEAFF.

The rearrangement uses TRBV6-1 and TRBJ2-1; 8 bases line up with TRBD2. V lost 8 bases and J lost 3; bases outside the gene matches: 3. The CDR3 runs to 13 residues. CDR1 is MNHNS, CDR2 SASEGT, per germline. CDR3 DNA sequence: TGTGCCAGCTCTAGCGGGTACTACAATGAGCAGTTCTTC. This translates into CASSSGYYNEQFF.

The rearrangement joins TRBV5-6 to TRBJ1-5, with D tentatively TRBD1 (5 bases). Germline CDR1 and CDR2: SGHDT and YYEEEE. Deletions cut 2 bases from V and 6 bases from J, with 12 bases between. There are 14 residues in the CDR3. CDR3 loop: CASSLEGYGQPQHF. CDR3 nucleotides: TGTGCCAGCAGCTTAGAGGGGTACGGTCAGCCCCAGCATTTT.

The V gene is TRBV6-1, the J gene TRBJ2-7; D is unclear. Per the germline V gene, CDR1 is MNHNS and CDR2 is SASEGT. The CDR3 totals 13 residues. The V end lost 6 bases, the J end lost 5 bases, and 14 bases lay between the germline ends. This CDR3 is CASRSSGVDEQYF. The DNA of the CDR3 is TGTGCCAGCAGGAGCAGTGGGGTCGACGAGCAGTACTTC.

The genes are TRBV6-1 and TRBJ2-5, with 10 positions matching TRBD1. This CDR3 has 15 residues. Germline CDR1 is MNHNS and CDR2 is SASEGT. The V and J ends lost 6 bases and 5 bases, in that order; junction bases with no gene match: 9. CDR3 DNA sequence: TGTGCCAGCAGGCCGACAGGGGGCGCCGGGGAGACCCAGTACTTC. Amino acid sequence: CASRPTGGAGETQYF.

The CDR3 nucleotides read TGTGCCAGCAGCCCCAACACCGGGACCCAGTACTTC. The encoded protein is CASSPNTGTQYF. The chain joins TRBV27 to TRBJ2-5, with D uncertain. Trimming stripped 6 bases from V and 7 bases from J, with 12 bases between. There are 12 residues in the CDR3. Germline-derived CDR1 and CDR2 are MNHEY and SMNVEV (reference sequence).

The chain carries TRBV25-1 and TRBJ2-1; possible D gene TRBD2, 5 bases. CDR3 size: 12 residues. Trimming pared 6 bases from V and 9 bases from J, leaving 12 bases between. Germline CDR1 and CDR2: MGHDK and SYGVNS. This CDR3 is CASSPPRGEQFF. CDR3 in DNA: TGTGCCAGCAGCCCCCCTCGGGGTGAGCAGTTCTTC.

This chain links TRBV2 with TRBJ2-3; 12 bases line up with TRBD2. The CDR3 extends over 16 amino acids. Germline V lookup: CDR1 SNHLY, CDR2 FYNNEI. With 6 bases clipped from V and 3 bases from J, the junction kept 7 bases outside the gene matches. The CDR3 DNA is TGTGCCAGCAGGGGTAGGACTAGCGGGGCTACAGATACGCAGTATTTT. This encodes CASRGRTSGATDTQYF.

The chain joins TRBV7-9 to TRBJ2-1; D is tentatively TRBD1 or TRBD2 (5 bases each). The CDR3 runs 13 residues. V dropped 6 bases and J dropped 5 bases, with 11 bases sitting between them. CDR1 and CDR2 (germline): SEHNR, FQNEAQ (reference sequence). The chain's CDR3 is CASRSMGDNEQFF. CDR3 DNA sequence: TGTGCCAGCAGATCCATGGGGGACAATGAGCAGTTCTTC.

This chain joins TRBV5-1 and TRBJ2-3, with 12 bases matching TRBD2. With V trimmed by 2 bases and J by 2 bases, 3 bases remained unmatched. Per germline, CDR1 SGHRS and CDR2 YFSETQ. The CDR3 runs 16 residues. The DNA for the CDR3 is TGCGCCAGCAGCTTACGACTAGCGGGGGCCACAGATACGCAGTATTTT. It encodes CASSLRLAGATDTQYF.

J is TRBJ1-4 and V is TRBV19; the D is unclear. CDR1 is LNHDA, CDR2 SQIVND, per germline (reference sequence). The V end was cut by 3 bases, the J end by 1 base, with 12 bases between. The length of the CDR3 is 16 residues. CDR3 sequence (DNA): TGTGCCAGTAGTATTACGTTCGGCAGAACTAATGAAAAACTGTTTTTT. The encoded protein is CASSITFGRTNEKLFF.

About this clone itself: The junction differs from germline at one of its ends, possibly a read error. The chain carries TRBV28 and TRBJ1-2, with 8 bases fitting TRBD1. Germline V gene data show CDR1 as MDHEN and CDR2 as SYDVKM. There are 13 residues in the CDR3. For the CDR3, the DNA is TGTGCCAGCAGTCCGGACAGGGAATATGACTACACCTTC. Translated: CASSPDREYDYTF.